Listed here are 16 T cell receptor beta chains from one sample, sequenced in a study of blood T cell repertoires in COVID-19. This table comes from immunoSEQ multiplex PCR, and its TCRdb copy is limited to in-frame clones, with some not included. This sample has about 190,000 clones, with less than 90% found just once. The sample was PBMCs or T cells enriched from blood (not recorded which). These receptors came from a woman aged 30 to 39 who had been exposed to COVID-19.

The J gene is TRBJ2-5, the V gene TRBV27; D remains unclear. The CDR3 is 11 residues long. Trimming removed 10 bases at V and 5 bases at J, with 11 bases between. Germline V gene sequence: CDR1 MNHEY, CDR2 SMNVEV (reference sequence). The CDR3 here is CATLTPETQYF. The CDR3 nucleotides are TGTGCCACCCTTACTCCGGAGACCCAGTACTTC.

V usage is TRBV6-6 and J usage is TRBJ1-2, with D maybe TRBD1 (5 bases). The CDR3 extends over 12 amino acids. CDR1 is MNHNY and CDR2 is SVGAGI in the germline V gene (reference sequence). V lost 8 bases to trimming and J lost 2 bases, with 9 bases between them. The CDR3: CASSDRNYGYTF. The CDR3, as DNA: TGTGCCAGCTCAGACAGAAACTATGGCTACACCTTC.

This clone was seen a single time. This chain links TRBV10-3 with TRBJ1-6, with D hard to call. Trimming removed 3 bases at V and 8 bases at J, with 5 bases between. Germline CDR1 reads ENHRY; CDR2 reads SYGVKD. This CDR3 contains 12 residues. CDR3 DNA sequence: TGTGCCATCAGTGATGCGGATTCACCCCTCCACTTT. Protein product: CAISDADSPLHF.

V gene TRBV27 combines with J gene TRBJ2-3; 7 bases agree with TRBD1. In germline, CDR1 is MNHEY, CDR2 SMNVEV (reference sequence). The CDR3 consists of 15 residues. Losses at the gene ends were 5 bases for V and 0 bases for J; bases not matched to a gene: 5. The CDR3 loop reads CASSAWTGSTDTQYF. The CDR3, as DNA: TGTGCCAGCAGTGCCTGGACAGGCAGCACAGATACGCAGTATTTT.

This sequence joins TRBV4-2 and TRBJ2-2, with 9 bases that match TRBD1. Per the germline V gene, CDR1 is LGHNA and CDR2 is YNFKEQ. J lost 2 bases, V lost 4 bases, and 5 bases had no gene match. This CDR3 is 16 amino acids long. The CDR3 spells CASSPGTGKNTGELFF. The CDR3 region has the DNA TGTGCCAGCAGCCCCGGGACAGGGAAAAACACCGGGGAGCTGTTTTTT.

The genes are TRBV11-2 and TRBJ2-1; 11 bases match TRBD2. Germline CDR1 SGHAT, CDR2 FQNNGV. The V segment lost 4 bases and the J segment 7 bases; nucleotides outside the gene matches: 12. CDR3 length: 17 amino acids. The CDR3 here is CASSSGLAGPTGNEQFF. The CDR3 nucleotides are TGTGCCAGCAGCTCCGGACTAGCGGGCCCAACGGGGAATGAGCAGTTCTTC.

This chain uses TRBV12-3 or TRBV12-4 with TRBJ1-5, with 8 nucleotides matching TRBD1. The ends lost 6 bases at V and 2 bases at J; junction bases unmatched: 0. This CDR3 has 13 amino acids. The CDR3 loop is CASRTGGNQPQHF. CDR3 DNA: TGTGCCAGCAGGACAGGGGGCAATCAGCCCCAGCATTTT.

CDR3 region: CATSDSGGARDTQYF. CDR3 bases: TGTGCCACCAGTGATTCTGGCGGGGCAAGGGATACGCAGTATTTT. The J gene is TRBJ2-3, the V gene TRBV24-1, with D perhaps matching TRBD2 (6 bases). The length of the CDR3 is 15 residues. CDR1 and CDR2 from the germline V gene are KGHDR and SFDVKD. The V and J ends lost 2 bases and 6 bases respectively, with 14 bases between them.

The rearrangement links TRBV19 to TRBJ2-2, with D perhaps TRBD1 (6 bases). Germline assignment: CDR1 LNHDA and CDR2 SQIVND (reference sequence). The CDR3 is 16 amino acids. V was clipped by 5 bases and J by 1 base, with 14 bases between them. CDR3 region: CASSEQGRLNTGELFF. The CDR3 nucleotides read TGTGCCAGTAGTGAACAGGGACGATTGAACACCGGGGAGCTGTTTTTT.

J is TRBJ2-5 and V is TRBV4-3, with 9 bases matching TRBD1. The germline gives CDR1 LGHNA, CDR2 YSLEER. There are 16 residues in the CDR3. Trimming cost V 0 bases and J 3 bases; bases outside gene matches: 5. CDR3 sequence: CASSQETTGGEETQYF. Here the CDR3 DNA reads TGCGCCAGCAGCCAAGAGACTACAGGGGGCGAAGAGACCCAGTACTTC.

J is TRBJ1-2 and V is TRBV5-4; TRBD1 might be the D (5 bases). The V and J ends lost 0 bases and 2 bases respectively, with 11 bases between them. Per the germline V gene, CDR1 is SGHNT and CDR2 is YYREEE (reference sequence). CDR3 length: 15 residues. The CDR3 loop reads CASSLEAGPNYGYTF. Here the CDR3 DNA reads TGTGCCAGCAGCTTGGAGGCAGGGCCCAACTATGGCTACACCTTC. Filled out from reference TRBV5-4 and TRBJ1-2, the complete variable domain reads ETGVTQSPTHLIKTRGQQVTLRCSSQSGHNTVSWYQQALGQGPQFIFQYYREEENGRGNFPPRFSGLQFPNYSSELNVNALELDDSALYLCASSLEAGPNYGYTFGSGTRLTVV.

A single count supports this clone. The chain links TRBV30 to TRBJ1-5, with D hard to call. V lost 2 bases and J lost 0, with 8 bases in between. The CDR3 consists of 14 residues. Germline values: CDR1 GTSNPN, CDR2 SVGIG (reference sequence). The CDR3 nucleotides are TGTGCCTGGAGTCCCTTCTATAGCAATCAGCCCCAGCATTTT. It translates to CAWSPFYSNQPQHF.

The chain combines TRBV30 with TRBJ1-6, with D perhaps TRBD1 (5 bases). Germline CDR1 reads GTSNPN; CDR2 reads SVGIG (reference sequence). V was clipped by 5 bases and J by 0 bases, with 11 bases between them. The CDR3 runs to 15 residues. CDR3 loop: CAWGEDSSYNSPLHF. The CDR3 coding sequence is TGTGCCTGGGGTGAAGACAGCTCCTATAATTCACCCCTCCACTTT.

The rearrangement links TRBV6-5 to TRBJ2-5; tentatively, D is TRBD2 (6 bases). The V end was cut by 6 bases, the J end by 4 bases, with 15 bases between. Germline loops: CDR1 MNHEY, CDR2 SVGAGI. The CDR3 spans 14 residues. CDR3 nucleotide sequence: TGTGCCAGCAGCCTGGGGGGAGGTCGAGAGACCCAGTACTTC. Amino acids: CASSLGGGRETQYF.

The chain is built from TRBV3-1 (or the pseudogene TRBV3-2) and TRBJ1-6; D unclear. The CDR3 sequence is 12 residues long. In germline, CDR1 is LGHDT, CDR2 YNNKEL (reference sequence). The V gene lost 7 bases and the J gene lost 5 bases, with 6 bases spanning the gap. The CDR3: CASTADNSPLHF. The CDR3 DNA is TGTGCCAGCACAGCGGATAATTCACCCCTCCACTTT.

The chain has TRBV5-6 and TRBJ2-5, with D possibly matching TRBD1 (7 bases). This CDR3 is 15 amino acids long. Germline values: CDR1 SGHDT, CDR2 YYEEEE. The ends were cut back, 0 bases at V and 2 bases at J, with 11 bases in the middle. The DNA of the CDR3 is TGTGCCAGCAGCTTGGAGGCAGGGGGGCAAGAGACCCAGTACTTC. As protein: CASSLEAGGQETQYF.